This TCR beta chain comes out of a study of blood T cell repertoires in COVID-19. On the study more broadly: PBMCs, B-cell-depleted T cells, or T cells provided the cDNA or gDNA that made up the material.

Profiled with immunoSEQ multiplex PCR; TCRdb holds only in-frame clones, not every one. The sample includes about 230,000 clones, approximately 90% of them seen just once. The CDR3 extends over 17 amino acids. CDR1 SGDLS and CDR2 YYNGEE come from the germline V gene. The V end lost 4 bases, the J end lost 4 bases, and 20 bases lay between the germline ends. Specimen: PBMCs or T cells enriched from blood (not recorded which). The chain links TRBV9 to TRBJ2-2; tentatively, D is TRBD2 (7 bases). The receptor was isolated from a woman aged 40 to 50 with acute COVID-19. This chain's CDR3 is CASSPSPLAGATGELFF. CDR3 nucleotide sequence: TGTGCCAGCAGCCCATCCCCCCTCGCGGGGGCCACCGGGGAGCTGTTTTTT.